The clone carrying this T cell receptor beta chain was seen many times. What it recognizes is unknown. Hyperthyroidism patients, all newly diagnosed, had under 2 months' duration and ages of 18 to 65. The CDR3 spans 14 residues. V was pared by 4 bases and J by 8 bases, with 17 bases between. The data are from a study of Graves' ophthalmopathy and Graves' hyperthyroidism. Background on the study: If no ophthalmopathy appeared within 18 months of follow-up, hyperthyroidism was termed stable.

Study results and caveats: Using a 13-signature model, the authors split ophthalmopathy from stable hyperthyroidism, with roughly 90% sensitivity and approximately 84% specificity. Detection in blood was also observed for most expanded thyroid clonotypes above 0.001 frequency.

From RNA, the CDR3 regions of TCR beta chains were amplified and sequenced. Following a first-round RT-PCR that used HTBI primers, a second-round multiplex PCR was carried out. TCRdb used MiXCR to reprocess the multiplex PCR reads, holding one entry per CDR3 protein. Of more than 1,000,000 distinct CDR3 sequences in the sample, less than 45% are singletons; the top ten hold around 10%. The clonotype originates from an adult man with Graves' hyperthyroidism. The chain couples TRBV12-3 or TRBV12-4 to TRBJ1-2; tentatively, D is TRBD1 (6 bases). Source material: peripheral blood or thyroid tissue (not recorded which). The CDR3 bases are TGTGCCAGCAGTTATGCCCAGACAGGCCGCGGCTACACCTTC. It is translated as CASSYAQTGRGYTF.